This is a list of T cell receptor beta chains from one sample in a study of blood T cell repertoires in COVID-19. The method was immunoSEQ multiplex PCR; TCRdb's version includes in-frame clones alone and lacks a portion of them. Here the sample spans roughly 500,000 clones, 85% to 90% being singletons. The specimen sequenced was peripheral blood. The receptors derive from a man aged 18 to 35 with COVID-19, enrolled during active disease. Both conserved end residues are part of each CDR3. The D gene is left open where the match is weak. The listing skips clone size in some rows; elsewhere it reads once, few, many or a size class.

d_call: TRBD2
cdr3_length: 14
v_call: TRBV5-4
j_call: TRBJ2-5
clone_size: .
cdr3_nt: TGTGCCAGCAGCCTCCGACGGGAGGGGGAGACCCAGTACTTC
cdr3_aa: CASSLRREGETQYF

d_call: .
cdr3_length: 15
v_call: TRBV11-2
j_call: TRBJ2-3
clone_size: .
cdr3_nt: TGTGCCAGCAGCTTATTTCCCAGGACAGCCGATACGCAGTATTTT
cdr3_aa: CASSLFPRTADTQYF

d_call: .
cdr3_length: 15
v_call: TRBV7-8
j_call: TRBJ1-1
clone_size: .
cdr3_nt: TGTGCCAGCAGCTTAGCCCCGGGGAGGAACACTGAAGCTTTCTTT
cdr3_aa: CASSLAPGRNTEAFF

d_call: .
cdr3_length: 16
v_call: TRBV5-8
j_call: TRBJ2-1
clone_size: .
cdr3_nt: TGTGCCAGCAGCTTTTCGTCCTCATACAATCACAATGAGCAGTTCTTC
cdr3_aa: CASSFSSSYNHNEQFF

d_call: .
cdr3_length: 11
v_call: TRBV30
j_call: TRBJ2-7
clone_size: .
cdr3_nt: TGTGCCTGGAGTGGGAGCTACGAGCAGTACTTC
cdr3_aa: CAWSGSYEQYF

d_call: .
cdr3_length: 15
v_call: TRBV30
j_call: TRBJ2-1
clone_size: .
cdr3_nt: TGTGCCTGGAGTGTACTAAGCGCCTCCTACAATGAGCAGTTCTTC
cdr3_aa: CAWSVLSASYNEQFF

d_call: TRBD2
cdr3_length: 16
v_call: TRBV3-1/TRBV3-2
j_call: TRBJ2-5
clone_size: .
cdr3_nt: TGTGCCAGCAGCTCCGAGGGACTAGCGGGCCAAGAGACCCAGTACTTC
cdr3_aa: CASSSEGLAGQETQYF

d_call: TRBD2
cdr3_length: 18
v_call: TRBV4-2
j_call: TRBJ2-7
clone_size: .
cdr3_nt: TGTGCCAGCAGCCAAGACCGGACTAGCGGGGATCTCACATACGAGCAGTACTTC
cdr3_aa: CASSQDRTSGDLTYEQYF

d_call: TRBD2
cdr3_length: 19
v_call: TRBV29-1
j_call: TRBJ2-1
clone_size: .
cdr3_nt: TGCAGCGTTGACGCCGGGGGTAGCGGGAGGGCCCATTACTACAATGAGCAGTTCTTC
cdr3_aa: CSVDAGGSGRAHYYNEQFF

d_call: .
cdr3_length: 15
v_call: TRBV5-8
j_call: TRBJ2-3
clone_size: .
cdr3_nt: TGTGCCAGCAGTCCACTGACGCAGGGCCCAGATACGCAGTATTTT
cdr3_aa: CASSPLTQGPDTQYF

d_call: .
cdr3_length: 13
v_call: TRBV19
j_call: TRBJ2-1
clone_size: .
cdr3_nt: TGTGCCAGTAGTATAGGTGGCGGGGATGAGCAGTTCTTC
cdr3_aa: CASSIGGGDEQFF

d_call: .
cdr3_length: 12
v_call: TRBV7-8
j_call: TRBJ2-4
clone_size: .
cdr3_nt: TGTGCCAGCAGCTTTCCAGGAAACATTCAGTACTTC
cdr3_aa: CASSFPGNIQYF

d_call: .
cdr3_length: 16
v_call: TRBV4-1
j_call: TRBJ2-3
clone_size: .
cdr3_nt: TGCGCCAGCAGCCAAGATAGAGGGGGTGGGACAGATACGCAGTATTTT
cdr3_aa: CASSQDRGGGTDTQYF

d_call: .
cdr3_length: 14
v_call: TRBV7-2
j_call: TRBJ2-7
clone_size: .
cdr3_nt: TGTGCCAGCAGCCTGCTTGGGGGGAATTACGAGCAGTACTTC
cdr3_aa: CASSLLGGNYEQYF

d_call: TRBD1
cdr3_length: 14
v_call: TRBV29-1
j_call: TRBJ2-1
clone_size: .
cdr3_nt: TGCAGCGTGGGTTACAGGGGGCGAAAAAATGAGCAGTTCTTC
cdr3_aa: CSVGYRGRKNEQFF

d_call: .
cdr3_length: 13
v_call: TRBV7-7
j_call: TRBJ2-5
clone_size: .
cdr3_nt: TGTGCCAGCAGCTTAGCGGGGGCGCAAACCCAGTACTTC
cdr3_aa: CASSLAGAQTQYF

d_call: TRBD2
cdr3_length: 17
v_call: TRBV5-8
j_call: TRBJ2-2
clone_size: .
cdr3_nt: TGTGCCAGCACCCCGAGGGGACTAGCGGGAAACACCGGGGAGCTGTTTTTT
cdr3_aa: CASTPRGLAGNTGELFF

d_call: .
cdr3_length: 14
v_call: TRBV24-1
j_call: TRBJ2-3
clone_size: .
cdr3_nt: TGTGCCACCAGTGAGCCGGGTAGCACAGATACGCAGTATTTT
cdr3_aa: CATSEPGSTDTQYF

d_call: .
cdr3_length: 13
v_call: TRBV7-9
j_call: TRBJ2-7
clone_size: once
cdr3_nt: TGTGCCAGCAGCCCGACAGATTATTACGAGCAGTACTTC
cdr3_aa: CASSPTDYYEQYF

d_call: TRBD1
cdr3_length: 17
v_call: TRBV27
j_call: TRBJ2-3
clone_size: .
cdr3_nt: TGTGCCAGCAGCCCATGGACAGGGGGACCTTCGGGCGATACGCAGTATTTT
cdr3_aa: CASSPWTGGPSGDTQYF

d_call: TRBD2
cdr3_length: 17
v_call: TRBV4-1
j_call: TRBJ2-3
clone_size: .
cdr3_nt: TGCGCCAGCAGCCAAGATTTTGGGAGGGGTCTCACAGATACGCAGTATTTT
cdr3_aa: CASSQDFGRGLTDTQYF

d_call: .
cdr3_length: 17
v_call: TRBV21-1
j_call: TRBJ2-7
clone_size: .
cdr3_nt: TGTGCCAGCAGCAAAGCGCCTCAAAAAAAAACTAGCCTCGAGCAGTACTTC
cdr3_aa: CASSKAPQKKTSLEQYF

d_call: TRBD2
cdr3_length: 17
v_call: TRBV24-1
j_call: TRBJ2-2
clone_size: .
cdr3_nt: TGTGCCACCCAGGAGGCACTAGCGACCGCGAACACCGGGGAGCTGTTTTTT
cdr3_aa: CATQEALATANTGELFF

d_call: TRBD2
cdr3_length: 14
v_call: TRBV7-9
j_call: TRBJ2-1
clone_size: .
cdr3_nt: TGTGCCAGCAGCCTCCTAGCGGGAGAAGGTGAGCAGTTCTTC
cdr3_aa: CASSLLAGEGEQFF

d_call: .
cdr3_length: 14
v_call: TRBV14
j_call: TRBJ2-7
clone_size: .
cdr3_nt: TGTGCCAGCAGCCAAGTCCGGCCTACGGGCGAGCAGTACTTC
cdr3_aa: CASSQVRPTGEQYF

d_call: .
cdr3_length: 14
v_call: TRBV4-1
j_call: TRBJ1-4
clone_size: .
cdr3_nt: TGCGCCAGCAGCCAACCAGGGAAGGTTGAAAAACTGTTTTTT
cdr3_aa: CASSQPGKVEKLFF

d_call: .
cdr3_length: 13
v_call: TRBV24-1
j_call: TRBJ2-2
clone_size: .
cdr3_nt: TGTGCCACCAGTGATCCCTACACCGGGGAGCTGTTTTTT
cdr3_aa: CATSDPYTGELFF

d_call: .
cdr3_length: 16
v_call: TRBV4-1
j_call: TRBJ1-6
clone_size: .
cdr3_nt: TGCGCCAGCAGCCAAGGGACTGGGGCCTATAATTCACCCCTCCACTTT
cdr3_aa: CASSQGTGAYNSPLHF

d_call: .
cdr3_length: 14
v_call: TRBV2
j_call: TRBJ2-7
clone_size: .
cdr3_nt: TGTGCCAGCGGTAAGGGGGACTATCAATACGAGCAGTACTTC
cdr3_aa: CASGKGDYQYEQYF

d_call: .
cdr3_length: 14
v_call: TRBV20-1
j_call: TRBJ1-6
clone_size: .
cdr3_nt: TGCAGTGCGAGTAGCCTGGGGCCCAATTCACCCCTCCACTTT
cdr3_aa: CSASSLGPNSPLHF

d_call: .
cdr3_length: 14
v_call: TRBV10-2
j_call: TRBJ1-1
clone_size: .
cdr3_nt: TGCGCCAGCAGTGAAAGGGGCTTTAACACTGAAGCTTTCTTT
cdr3_aa: CASSERGFNTEAFF

d_call: TRBD2
cdr3_length: 15
v_call: TRBV6-1
j_call: TRBJ2-5
clone_size: .
cdr3_nt: TGTGCCAGCAGTGAAGTTGGGACTATCCAAGAGACCCAGTACTTC
cdr3_aa: CASSEVGTIQETQYF

d_call: .
cdr3_length: 15
v_call: TRBV7-9
j_call: TRBJ2-5
clone_size: many
cdr3_nt: TGTGCCAGCAGCTTGGGAGTACAGTACCAAGAGACCCAGTACTTC
cdr3_aa: CASSLGVQYQETQYF

d_call: .
cdr3_length: 14
v_call: TRBV7-2
j_call: TRBJ1-5
clone_size: .
cdr3_nt: TGTGCCAGCAGCTTAGATAGAGGCAATCAGCCCCAGCATTTT
cdr3_aa: CASSLDRGNQPQHF

d_call: TRBD2
cdr3_length: 16
v_call: TRBV11-2
j_call: TRBJ2-2
clone_size: .
cdr3_nt: TGTGCCAGCAGCTTGTCAGCGGGAGGCTACACCGGGGAGCTGTTTTTT
cdr3_aa: CASSLSAGGYTGELFF

d_call: .
cdr3_length: 15
v_call: TRBV23-1
j_call: TRBJ2-1
clone_size: .
cdr3_nt: TGCGCCAGCAGCCCAGAGACAGCTGGTAACAATGAGCAGTTCTTC
cdr3_aa: CASSPETAGNNEQFF

d_call: TRBD1
cdr3_length: 16
v_call: TRBV9
j_call: TRBJ1-2
clone_size: .
cdr3_nt: TGTGCCAGCAGCGTGGATCCGGGACAGGGGGGCTATGGCTACACCTTC
cdr3_aa: CASSVDPGQGGYGYTF

d_call: TRBD1
cdr3_length: 15
v_call: TRBV5-1
j_call: TRBJ2-3
clone_size: .
cdr3_nt: TGCGCCAGCAGCCTACAGGGGTTGACCACAGATACGCAGTATTTT
cdr3_aa: CASSLQGLTTDTQYF

d_call: TRBD1
cdr3_length: 14
v_call: TRBV2
j_call: TRBJ1-4
clone_size: .
cdr3_nt: TGTGCCAGCAGCGGACAGGGAGGTATCGAAAAACTGTTTTTT
cdr3_aa: CASSGQGGIEKLFF

d_call: .
cdr3_length: 14
v_call: TRBV6-6
j_call: TRBJ1-1
clone_size: .
cdr3_nt: TGTGCCAGCACCCCAGGGGCGCGGAACACTGAAGCTTTCTTT
cdr3_aa: CASTPGARNTEAFF

d_call: TRBD2
cdr3_length: 12
v_call: TRBV24-1
j_call: TRBJ2-2
clone_size: once
cdr3_nt: TGTGCCACCAGTGATTGGTCGGGAGGGCTGTTTTTT
cdr3_aa: CATSDWSGGLFF

d_call: TRBD1
cdr3_length: 14
v_call: TRBV10-2
j_call: TRBJ2-7
clone_size: .
cdr3_nt: TGCGCCAGCAGAACCGGGACAGGAGAATACGAGCAGTACTTC
cdr3_aa: CASRTGTGEYEQYF

d_call: .
cdr3_length: 11
v_call: TRBV19
j_call: TRBJ2-2
clone_size: .
cdr3_nt: TGTGCCAGTAGTTATGCCGGGGAGCTGTTTTTT
cdr3_aa: CASSYAGELFF

d_call: TRBD1
cdr3_length: 12
v_call: TRBV2
j_call: TRBJ1-6
clone_size: .
cdr3_nt: TGTGCCAGCAGGGACAGGGGTTCACCCCTCCACTTT
cdr3_aa: CASRDRGSPLHF